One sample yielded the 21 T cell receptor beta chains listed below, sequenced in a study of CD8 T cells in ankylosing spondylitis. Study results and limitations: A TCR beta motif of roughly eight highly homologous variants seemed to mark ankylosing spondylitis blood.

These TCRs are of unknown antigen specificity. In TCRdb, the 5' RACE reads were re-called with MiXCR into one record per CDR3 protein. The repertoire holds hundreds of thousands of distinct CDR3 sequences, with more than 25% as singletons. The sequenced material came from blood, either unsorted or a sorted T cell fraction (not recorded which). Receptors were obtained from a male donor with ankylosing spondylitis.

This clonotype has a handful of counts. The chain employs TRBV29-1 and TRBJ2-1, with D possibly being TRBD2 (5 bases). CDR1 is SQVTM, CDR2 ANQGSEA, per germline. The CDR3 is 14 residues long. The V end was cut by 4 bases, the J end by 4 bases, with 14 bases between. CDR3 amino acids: CSVVSDYQYNEQFF. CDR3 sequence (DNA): TGCAGCGTTGTATCTGACTACCAGTACAATGAGCAGTTCTTC.

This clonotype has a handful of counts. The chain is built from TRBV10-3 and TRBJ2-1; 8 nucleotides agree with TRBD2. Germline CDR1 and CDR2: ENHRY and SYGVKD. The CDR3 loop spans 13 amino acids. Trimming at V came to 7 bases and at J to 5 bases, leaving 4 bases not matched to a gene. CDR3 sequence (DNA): TGTGCCATCAAGGAGCGGGAGCACAATGAGCAGTTCTTC. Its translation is CAIKEREHNEQFF.

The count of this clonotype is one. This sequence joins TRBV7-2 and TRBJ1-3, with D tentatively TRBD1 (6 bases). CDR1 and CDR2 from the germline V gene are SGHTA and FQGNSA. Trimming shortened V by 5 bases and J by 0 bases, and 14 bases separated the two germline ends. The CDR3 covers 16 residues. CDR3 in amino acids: CASSRLGGLSGNTIYF. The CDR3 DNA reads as TGTGCCAGCAGCCGACTTGGGGGCCTCTCTGGAAACACCATATATTTT. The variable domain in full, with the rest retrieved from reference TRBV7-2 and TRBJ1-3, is GAGVSQSPSNKVTEKGKDVELRCDPISGHTALYWYRQSLGQGLEFLIYFQGNSAPDKSGLPSDRFSAERTGGSVSTLTIQRTQQEDSAVYLCASSRLGGLSGNTIYFGEGSWLTVV.

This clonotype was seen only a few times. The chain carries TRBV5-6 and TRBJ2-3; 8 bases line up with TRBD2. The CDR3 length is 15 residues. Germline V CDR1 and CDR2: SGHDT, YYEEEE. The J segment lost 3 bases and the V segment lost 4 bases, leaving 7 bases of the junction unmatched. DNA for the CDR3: TGTGCCAGCAGCCGGAGCGGGAGAAAGACAGATACGCAGTATTTT. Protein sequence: CASSRSGRKTDTQYF.

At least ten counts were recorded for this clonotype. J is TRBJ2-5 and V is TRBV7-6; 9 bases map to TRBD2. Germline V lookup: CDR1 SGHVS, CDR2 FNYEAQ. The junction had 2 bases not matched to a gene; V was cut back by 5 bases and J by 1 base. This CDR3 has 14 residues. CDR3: CASSRTSAQETQYF. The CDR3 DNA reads TGTGCCAGCAGCCGGACTAGCGCCCAAGAGACCCAGTACTTC.

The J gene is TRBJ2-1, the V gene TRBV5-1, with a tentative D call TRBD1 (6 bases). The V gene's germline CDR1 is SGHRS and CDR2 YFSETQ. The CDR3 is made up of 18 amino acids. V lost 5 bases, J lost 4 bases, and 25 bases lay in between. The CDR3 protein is CASSSGQFLVVAYNEQFF. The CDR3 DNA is TGCGCCAGCAGTTCAGGACAGTTTTTAGTGGTAGCTTACAATGAGCAGTTCTTC.

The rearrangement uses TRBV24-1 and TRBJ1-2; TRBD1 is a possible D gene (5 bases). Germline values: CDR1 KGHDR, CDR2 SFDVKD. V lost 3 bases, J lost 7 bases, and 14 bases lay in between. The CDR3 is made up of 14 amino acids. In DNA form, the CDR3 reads TGTGCCACCAGTGATCCCGGCCGGGGCGGTGGCTACACCTTC. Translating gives CATSDPGRGGGYTF.

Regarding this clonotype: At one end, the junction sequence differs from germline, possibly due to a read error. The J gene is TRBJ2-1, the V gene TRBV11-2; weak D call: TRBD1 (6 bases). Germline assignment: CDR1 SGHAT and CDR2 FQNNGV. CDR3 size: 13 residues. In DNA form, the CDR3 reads TGTTCCAGCAGCTTAGGACAGAACAATGAGCAGTTCTTC. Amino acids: CSSSLGQNNEQFF.

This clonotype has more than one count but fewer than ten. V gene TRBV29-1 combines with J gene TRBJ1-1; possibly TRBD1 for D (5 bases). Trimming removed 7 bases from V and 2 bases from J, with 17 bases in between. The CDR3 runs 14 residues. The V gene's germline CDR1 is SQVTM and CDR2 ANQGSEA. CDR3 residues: CSAMKGVGNTEAFF. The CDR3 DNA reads TGCAGCGCCATGAAAGGGGTAGGTAACACTGAAGCTTTCTTT.

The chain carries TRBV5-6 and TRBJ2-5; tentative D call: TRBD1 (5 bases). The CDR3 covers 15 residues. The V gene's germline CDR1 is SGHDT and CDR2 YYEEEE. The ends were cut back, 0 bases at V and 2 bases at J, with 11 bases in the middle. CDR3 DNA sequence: TGTGCCAGCAGCTTGGGTCAGGGCTTGCAAGAGACCCAGTACTTC. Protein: CASSLGQGLQETQYF.

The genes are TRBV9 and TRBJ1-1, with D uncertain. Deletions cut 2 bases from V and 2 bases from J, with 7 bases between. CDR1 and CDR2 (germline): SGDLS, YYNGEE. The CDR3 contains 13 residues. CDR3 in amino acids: CASSVGSNTEAFF. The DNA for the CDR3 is TGTGCCAGCAGCGTGGGCAGTAACACTGAAGCTTTCTTT.

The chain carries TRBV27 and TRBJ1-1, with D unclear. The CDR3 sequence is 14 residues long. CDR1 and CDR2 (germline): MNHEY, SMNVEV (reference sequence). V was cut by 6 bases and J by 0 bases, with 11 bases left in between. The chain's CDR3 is CASSRGLLNTEAFF. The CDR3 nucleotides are TGTGCCAGCAGCCGAGGGCTTTTGAACACTGAAGCTTTCTTT.

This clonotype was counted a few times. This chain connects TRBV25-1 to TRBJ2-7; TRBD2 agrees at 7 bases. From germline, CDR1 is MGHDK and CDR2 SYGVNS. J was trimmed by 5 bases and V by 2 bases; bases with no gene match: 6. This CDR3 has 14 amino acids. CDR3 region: CASSEGRGGNEQYV. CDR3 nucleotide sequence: TGTGCCAGCAGTGAAGGAAGGGGAGGGAACGAGCAGTACGTC.

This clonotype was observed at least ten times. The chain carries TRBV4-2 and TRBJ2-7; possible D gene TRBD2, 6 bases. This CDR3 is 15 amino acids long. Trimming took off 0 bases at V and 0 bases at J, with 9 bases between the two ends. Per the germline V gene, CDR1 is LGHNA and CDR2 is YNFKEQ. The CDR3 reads CASSQDGRVSYEQYF. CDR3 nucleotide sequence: TGTGCCAGCAGCCAAGACGGGAGAGTCTCCTACGAGCAGTACTTC.

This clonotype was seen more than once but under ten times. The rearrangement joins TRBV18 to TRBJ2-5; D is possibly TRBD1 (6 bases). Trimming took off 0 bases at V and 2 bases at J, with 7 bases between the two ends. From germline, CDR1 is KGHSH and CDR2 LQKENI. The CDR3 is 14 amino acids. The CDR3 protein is CASSPPGTQETQYF. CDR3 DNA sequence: TGTGCCAGCTCACCACCGGGGACACAAGAGACCCAGTACTTC.

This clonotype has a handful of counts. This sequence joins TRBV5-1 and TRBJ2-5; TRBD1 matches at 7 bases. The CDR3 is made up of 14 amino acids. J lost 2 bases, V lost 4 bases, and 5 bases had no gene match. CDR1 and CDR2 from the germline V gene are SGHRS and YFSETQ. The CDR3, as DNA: TGCGCCAGCAGCCTCCACAGGGGACAAGAGACCCAGTACTTC. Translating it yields CASSLHRGQETQYF.

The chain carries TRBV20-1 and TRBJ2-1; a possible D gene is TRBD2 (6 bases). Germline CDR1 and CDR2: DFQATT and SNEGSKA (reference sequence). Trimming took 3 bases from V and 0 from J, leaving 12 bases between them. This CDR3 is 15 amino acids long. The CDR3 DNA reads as TGCAGTGCTAGCTTAATCGGGAGCTCCTACAATGAGCAGTTCTTC. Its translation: CSASLIGSSYNEQFF.

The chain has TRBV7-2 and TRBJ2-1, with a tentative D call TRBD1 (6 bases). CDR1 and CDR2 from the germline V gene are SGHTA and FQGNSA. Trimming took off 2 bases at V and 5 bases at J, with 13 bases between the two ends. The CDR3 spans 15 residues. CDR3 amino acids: CASSLHTGPDNEQFF. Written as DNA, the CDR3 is TGTGCCAGCAGCTTACACACAGGGCCCGACAATGAGCAGTTCTTC.

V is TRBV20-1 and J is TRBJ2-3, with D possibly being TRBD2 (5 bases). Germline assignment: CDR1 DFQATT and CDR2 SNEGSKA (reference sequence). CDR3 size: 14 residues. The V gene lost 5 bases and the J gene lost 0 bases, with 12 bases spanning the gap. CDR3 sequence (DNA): TGCAGTGCTCCCGCAGCGGATAGCACAGATACGCAGTATTTT. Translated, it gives CSAPAADSTDTQYF.

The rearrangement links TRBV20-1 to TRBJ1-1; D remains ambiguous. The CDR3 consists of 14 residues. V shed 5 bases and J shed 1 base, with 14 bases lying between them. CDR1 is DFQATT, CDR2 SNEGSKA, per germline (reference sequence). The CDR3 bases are TGCAGTGCTTTCCGACTCCTCAAGAACACTGAAGCTTTCTTT. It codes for CSAFRLLKNTEAFF.

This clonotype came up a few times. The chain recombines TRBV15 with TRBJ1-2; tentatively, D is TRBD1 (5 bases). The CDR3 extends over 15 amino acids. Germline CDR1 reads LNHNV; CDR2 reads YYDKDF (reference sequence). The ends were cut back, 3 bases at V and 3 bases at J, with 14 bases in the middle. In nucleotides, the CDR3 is TGTGCCACCAGCAGGGATATGGACATGGACTATGGCTACACCTTC. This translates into CATSRDMDMDYGYTF. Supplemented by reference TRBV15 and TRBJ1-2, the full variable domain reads DAMVIQNPRYQVTQFGKPVTLSCSQTLNHNVMYWYQQKSSQAPKLLFHYYDKDFNNEADTPDNFQSRRPNTSFCFLDIRSPGLGDTAMYLCATSRDMDMDYGYTFGSGTRLTVV.